This T cell receptor beta chain was sequenced in a study of blood T cell repertoires in COVID-19. This clone was seen a few times. In the original processing: Estimated nucleated cell counts came from reference gene primer amplification. Sequencing was performed with immunoSEQ multiplex PCR; in TCRdb, only in-frame clones are kept and a portion is missing. The V and J calls and clone size come from that table; D and trimming were worked out from the DNA. The repertoire consists of over 70,000 clones, with roughly 80% occurring once and the leading ten covering roughly 20%. Trimming removed 6 bases from V and 10 bases from J, with 18 bases in between. Germline V CDR1 and CDR2: SNHLY, FYNNEI. The CDR3 covers 14 residues.

Material for sequencing was peripheral blood. The chain recombines TRBV2 with TRBJ1-4; D remains ambiguous. The TCR comes from a man aged 65 to 79 who had recovered from COVID-19. The CDR3 DNA reads TGTGCCAGCAGCGGGAGCCACGGCGTCAGAAAACTGTTTTTT. Protein sequence: CASSGSHGVRKLFF.